One T cell receptor (beta chain) is described in this entry. Germline is not matched at one junction end, which may reflect a read error. This sample is drawn from a study of tumor-infiltrating lymphocytes in primary liver carcinoma. Study in general: Stage T1-T3 N0M0 tumors measured about 4.2 to 11 cm at most.

This CDR3 is 17 amino acids long. CDR1 SGHAT and CDR2 FQNNGV come from the germline V gene. Extraction also yielded germline DNA, while blood RNA was obtained from unsorted whole blood. Reverse transcription of 500 to 650 ng total RNA with a constant-region primer produced TCR beta cDNA. Three-round nested multiplex PCR performed with slightly modified ARM-PCR produced the TCR beta libraries. A C-beta reverse primer was combined with TRBV1-TRBV30 forward primers in the first two PCR rounds, and each round had around 10 cycles. TCRdb processed the multiplex PCR reads anew with MiXCR; each CDR3 protein has one entry. The sample records about 200,000 distinct CDR3 sequences, 65% being singletons.

Input material: peripheral blood. The V gene is TRBV11-2, the J gene TRBJ2-3; 8 bases agree with TRBD1. This clonotype originated in a woman aged 55-70 years with primary liver carcinoma and hepatitis B virus infection. The CDR3 sequence is CASSLDWTGMGLGYAVF. The CDR3, as DNA: TGTGCCAGCAGCTTAGATTGGACAGGGATGGGACTTGGATACGCAGTATTT.